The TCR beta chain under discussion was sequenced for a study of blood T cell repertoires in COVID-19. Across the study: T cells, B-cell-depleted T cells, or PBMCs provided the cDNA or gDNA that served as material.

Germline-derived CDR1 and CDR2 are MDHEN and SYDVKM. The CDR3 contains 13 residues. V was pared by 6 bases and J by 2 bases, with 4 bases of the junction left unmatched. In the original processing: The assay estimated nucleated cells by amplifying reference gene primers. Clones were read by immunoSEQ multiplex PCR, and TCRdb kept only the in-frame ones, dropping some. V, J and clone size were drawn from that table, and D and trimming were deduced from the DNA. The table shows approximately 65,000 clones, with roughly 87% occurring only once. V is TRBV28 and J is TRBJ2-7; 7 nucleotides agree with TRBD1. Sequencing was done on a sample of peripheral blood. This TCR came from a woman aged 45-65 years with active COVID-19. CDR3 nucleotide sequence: TGTGCCAGCAGACCGGGACAGACCTACGAGCAGTACTTC. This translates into CASRPGQTYEQYF.